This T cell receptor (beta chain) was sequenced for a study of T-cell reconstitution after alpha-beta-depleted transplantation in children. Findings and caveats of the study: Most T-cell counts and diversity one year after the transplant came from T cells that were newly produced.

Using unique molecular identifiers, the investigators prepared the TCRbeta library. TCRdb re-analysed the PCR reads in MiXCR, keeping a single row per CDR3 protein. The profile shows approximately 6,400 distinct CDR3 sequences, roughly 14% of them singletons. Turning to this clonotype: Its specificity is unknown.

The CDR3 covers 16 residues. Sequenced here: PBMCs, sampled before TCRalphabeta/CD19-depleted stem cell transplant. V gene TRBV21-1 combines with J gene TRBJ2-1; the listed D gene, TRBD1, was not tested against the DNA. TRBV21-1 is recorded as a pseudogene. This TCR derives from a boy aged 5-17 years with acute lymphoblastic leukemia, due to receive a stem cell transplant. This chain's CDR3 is CASSVPAASSYNEQFF. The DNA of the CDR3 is TGTGCCAGCAGCGTCCCAGCTGCTAGCTCCTACAATGAGCAGTTCTTC.